The rows below give T cell receptor beta chains drawn from one sample of a study of blood T cell repertoires in COVID-19. Sequencing used immunoSEQ multiplex PCR; TCRdb keeps in-frame clones, though not all of them. The sample holds about 300,000 clones; about nine tenths are singletons and the top ten take approximately 6.8%. Sequencing was carried out using peripheral blood. The receptors here all came from a young woman with COVID-19, enrolled during active disease. Both conserved end residues are trimmed from each CDR3.

V gene	J gene	CDR3 length	CDR3 protein
TRBV5-1	TRBJ2-7	9	ASSLADEQY
TRBV12-3/TRBV12-4	TRBJ1-1	9	ASHVGGEAF
TRBV15	TRBJ2-6	15	ATSTPFQGSGANVLT
TRBV7-9	TRBJ1-4	12	ASSQDRANEKLF
TRBV10-3	TRBJ2-1	11	AISDIGGNEQF
TRBV9	TRBJ1-4	15	ASSPRGQGGRWEKLF
TRBV19	TRBJ2-5	13	ASRPAGGIQETQY
TRBV27	TRBJ2-5	13	ASRYLAGGRETQY
TRBV4-1	TRBJ2-1	13	ASSPSGTGLNEQF
TRBV19	TRBJ1-2	15	ASSRTGIFEASYGYT
TRBV5-1	TRBJ1-4	14	ASSLEPGATNEKLF
TRBV27	TRBJ1-2	11	ASKSVKRGGYT
TRBV9	TRBJ2-3	12	ASTRGLRGDTQY
TRBV30	TRBJ2-5	12	AWSIGLVKETQY
TRBV2	TRBJ1-2	14	ASSSRDRQINYGYT
TRBV2	TRBJ1-2	10	APQRAHYGYT
TRBV2	TRBJ1-2	13	ATRTGPPRDYGYT
TRBV5-1	TRBJ2-1	13	ASSFEASSYNEQF
TRBV5-4	TRBJ2-5	12	ASSFAGGEETQY
TRBV4-2	TRBJ1-2	13	ASSQDRGGLRGYT
TRBV6-2/TRBV6-3	TRBJ2-4	14	ASSGGGSGRWSIQY
TRBV4-1	TRBJ2-5	14	ASSQDPRQNQETQY
TRBV25-1	TRBJ2-2	15	ASSDVRRGEVTGELF
TRBV4-1	TRBJ1-5	13	ASSQDNNSNQPQH
TRBV7-2	TRBJ2-7	11	ASSLELFYEQY
TRBV29-1	TRBJ1-1	11	SVLVVQGTEAF
TRBV18	TRBJ2-5	13	ASSPPGQGTETQY
TRBV6-5	TRBJ2-1	13	ASSYGDTSYNEQF
TRBV30	TRBJ1-4	13	AWSQMGGAGEKLF
TRBV4-3	TRBJ1-5	13	ASSQEQGRNQPQH
TRBV12-5	TRBJ2-3	12	ASGSSTGYNTQY
TRBV19	TRBJ2-7	11	ASSATSSGEQY
TRBV7-2	TRBJ1-1	13	ASSFPGPGPTEAF
TRBV30	TRBJ1-1	12	AWHRGRENTEAF
TRBV5-6	TRBJ2-1	12	ASSLVGSINEQF
TRBV19	TRBJ2-3	13	ASSPTSGRGDTQY
TRBV19	TRBJ2-7	14	ASSPGLAGVVYEQY
TRBV25-1	TRBJ1-3	10	ASSPLLGTIY
TRBV7-2	TRBJ2-3	13	ASSLRLAGRDTQY
TRBV9	TRBJ2-1	13	ASSVSGTSSSEQF
TRBV2	TRBJ2-2	12	ASSGDRVTGELF
TRBV4-2	TRBJ1-2	14	ASSQDQTGVMDGYT
TRBV4-1	TRBJ2-3	13	ASSYQTGSTDTQY
TRBV12-3/TRBV12-4	TRBJ1-4	10	ASRRQGEKLF
TRBV7-9	TRBJ1-1	10	ASSWGGAEAF
TRBV5-4	TRBJ2-5	14	ASGGGAGGPGETQY
TRBV2	TRBJ2-3	13	ASSEGLATTDTQY
TRBV6-1	TRBJ2-1	14	ASSESRGSSYNEQF
TRBV6-5	TRBJ2-1	12	ASQTRSSYNEQF
TRBV11-2	TRBJ2-7	12	ASSLGQASYEQY
TRBV3-1/TRBV3-2	TRBJ2-7	13	ASSQGASRIYEQY
TRBV3-1/TRBV3-2	TRBJ2-5	12	ASSQASSQETQY